This T cell receptor (beta chain) stems from a study of chemoradiotherapy in HPV16-positive cancers. About the study: Two HPV16-positive patients' cells yielded candidate HPV-specific clones and common motifs. Study-level results: Functional assays defining HPV-specific T cells used only two HPV16-positive patients. HPV-responsive T-cell expansion during chemoradiotherapy was linked to improved recurrence-free survival in HPV16-positive patients. Non-HPV-specific T cells did not expand in tumors during treatment, whereas candidate HPV-specific clones and E7-related motifs did.

Sequencing was performed with immunoSEQ multiplex PCR; in TCRdb, only in-frame clones are kept and a portion is missing. This sample has around 20,000 clones; around 78% occur once, and the top ten carry 2.6%. This clone was counted a few times. The antigen is undetermined. CDR1 SGHTA and CDR2 FQGTGA come from the germline V gene. Between the trimmed V and J ends, which lost 5 bases and 2 bases, there was a span of 16 bases. This CDR3 is built from 16 residues. The clonotype originates from a human donor with HPV-associated anogenital cancer. J is TRBJ2-1 and V is TRBV7-3, with D maybe TRBD2 (6 bases). Sample collection occurred from a patient who underwent chemoradiotherapy. The CDR3 sequence: CASSPGSGATYNEQFF. The CDR3, as DNA: TGTGCCAGCAGCCCGGGTAGCGGTGCAACCTACAATGAGCAGTTCTTC.